This TCR beta chain was observed in a study of technical replicates of blood from several donors. Data came from immunoSEQ multiplex PCR; TCRdb stores just in-frame clones and leaves some out. The sample lists fewer than 90,000 clones; roughly 94% were seen once. The CDR3 covers 11 residues. Germline V CDR1 and CDR2: LGHNA, YNFKEQ. V dropped 8 bases and J dropped 2 bases, with 6 bases sitting between them. The chain joins TRBV4-2 to TRBJ1-1; D is ambiguous. The sample comprised T cells isolated from PBMCs. The receptor was isolated from a human donor in good health. CDR3 nucleotide sequence: TGTGCCAGCGGCATAAACACTGAAGCTTTCTTT. This sequence encodes CASGINTEAFF.